These T cell receptor beta chains were read from a single sample in a study of cytomegalovirus exposure and HLA in healthy donors. The data were produced by immunoSEQ multiplex PCR, yet TCRdb's version contains in-frame clones alone and is incomplete. The sample comprises around 72,000 clones, 70% to 80% of which are singletons, and approximately 6.3% rests with the top ten. The sample taken for sequencing was PBMCs. These receptors all stem from a man aged 45-65 years in good health and CMV-seronegative. The CDR3 runs from the conserved cysteine through the conserved F or W. Part of the rows lack a size; the others show once, few, many or a class for expanded clones.

clone_size j_call v_call cdr3_aa
. TRBJ2-3 TRBV27 CASSQLLTDTQYF
. TRBJ1-1 TRBV7-8 CASSFAGTEAFF
. TRBJ2-7 TRBV2 CASSPGQATYEQYF
. TRBJ1-1 TRBV11-3 CASSAETGTVVTEAFF
medium-sized TRBJ1-5 TRBV4-1 CASSQVDIGMSNQPQHF
. TRBJ2-1 TRBV7-9 CASSRLAGVSYNEQFF
. TRBJ2-7 TRBV6-6 CASSYFGTDSYEQYF
once TRBJ1-5 TRBV15 CATSRGRRGQGSQPQHF
few TRBJ1-1 TRBV28 CASSLARLGAFF
. TRBJ1-5 TRBV5-5 CASSLDSISNQPQHF
. TRBJ1-1 TRBV7-9 CASSSWGDRATEAFF
few TRBJ2-7 TRBV2 CASSVRGFYEQYF
. TRBJ1-2 TRBV7-9 CASSLQVDYGYTF
. TRBJ2-3 TRBV19 CASSQRLTDTQYF
. TRBJ2-2 TRBV7-8 CASIRGGAGEHRELFF
. TRBJ2-5 TRBV19 CASSILGGKETQYF
. TRBJ1-1 TRBV19 CASSIYRDTEAFF
once TRBJ2-7 TRBV9 CASSLSGQGGHEQYF
once TRBJ1-1 TRBV19 CASSVSGALGTEAFF
. TRBJ1-1 TRBV30 CAWSVGDRGDTEAFF
. TRBJ2-1 TRBV5-6 CASSSGTNEQFF
. TRBJ2-2 TRBV6-6 CASSYPSGANTGELFF
. TRBJ2-7 TRBV7-6 CASSRGLAGDEQYF
. TRBJ2-7 TRBV27 CASCDRGVREQYF
. TRBJ2-1 TRBV6-1 CASSERGRGQFF
. TRBJ2-7 TRBV29-1 CSVLAGGFYEQYF
. TRBJ2-1 TRBV5-1 CASSRASGSNEQFF
. TRBJ1-5 TRBV7-2 CASSLVASINNQPQHF
. TRBJ2-7 TRBV6-1 CASILGQGAREQYF
few TRBJ2-1 TRBV2 CASSHTTGSSYNEQFF
. TRBJ2-3 TRBV6-4 CASSVPAEGVSTDTQYF
. TRBJ2-1 TRBV6-1 CASSGSHSSYNEQFF
. TRBJ1-6 TRBV5-1 CASSDTVFNSPLHF
once TRBJ1-5 TRBV6-5 CASSYVAGGQPQHF
few TRBJ2-3 TRBV7-8 CASSLQAGHTSTDTQYF
. TRBJ1-5 TRBV19 CASQTTGGVPQPQHF
. TRBJ2-5 TRBV15 CATSRDLLAGGSQETQYF
. TRBJ2-7 TRBV7-2 CASSRGGSSYEQYF
. TRBJ1-1 TRBV7-3 CASSPTGLPQKAFF
few TRBJ2-1 TRBV6-4 CASSVEGGPGGEQFF
. TRBJ2-1 TRBV15 CATRDRGPYNEQFF
once TRBJ2-7 TRBV5-1 CASNALGGSFYEQYF
. TRBJ1-1 TRBV12-2 CASRLRDRGMNTEAFF
. TRBJ1-1 TRBV5-1 CASSLVGNRQSNTEAFF
. TRBJ2-1 TRBV7-7 CASSLRASWDNEQFF
. TRBJ2-1 TRBV10-1 CASSASGRYNEQFF
. TRBJ2-2 TRBV10-1 CASSESSAGGAGELFF
. TRBJ2-5 TRBV6-1 CASSELRGRQTQYF
. TRBJ2-2 TRBV2 CASRVQGRSGELFF
. TRBJ2-7 TRBV21-1 CASSYGTGGPEQYF
. TRBJ2-7 TRBV11-2 CASGAGSYEQYF
few TRBJ2-7 TRBV1 CTSSQDIGSGGTTYEQYF
. TRBJ2-7 TRBV9 CASSVERESTYEQYF
. TRBJ2-7 TRBV7-8 CASSLGLAGVGEQYF
few TRBJ2-2 TRBV7-9 CASSPVSGPNTGELFF